This T cell receptor beta chain was identified during a study of cytomegalovirus exposure and HLA in healthy donors. Study details: Early on, a data release was issued that held some 91 million unique TCRs from HLA-typed donors.

Study-wide results and caveats: Most of the TCR beta V segments (in an earlier analysis) were productive either about 87% or about 30% of the time.

Trimming at V came to 5 bases and at J to 7 bases, leaving 6 bases not matched to a gene. The germline V gene encodes CDR1 SEHNR and CDR2 FQNEAQ (reference sequence). The CDR3 loop spans 13 amino acids. Comment on this clone: Its specificity is not known.

Vbeta (60) and Jbeta (13) primers were used in the PCR. Sequencing was performed with immunoSEQ multiplex PCR; in TCRdb, only in-frame clones are kept and a portion is missing. This table has about 98,000 clones, around three quarters appearing once. This clonotype was sampled from a man in his 60s in good health and CMV-seropositive. The sample consisted of PBMCs. V and J are TRBV7-9 and TRBJ1-2; 8 bases map to TRBD1. CDR3 coding DNA: TGTGCCAGCAGCCGCGGACAGGGATTTGGCTACACCTTC. Its protein is CASSRGQGFGYTF.